A single T cell receptor beta chain is shown here with its context. Its antigen has not been determined. A read error may explain this, as a much larger clone is one base away. The CDR3 regions of human TCRbeta chains were analyzed by immunosequencing. The original pipeline was this. TCRs in the repertoires were compared against a reference library of SARS-CoV-2-specific TCRs that had been generated with the MIRA antigen-specificity platform. Breadth was defined as the fraction of unique TCRs that were SARS-CoV-2-associated. Depth was defined as the fraction of total T cells that were SARS-CoV-2-associated. Using the MIRA data, every spike-specific TCR was mapped to the spike region that the TCR reacted to and assigned to either a CD4 or a CD8 class. Log10-transformed breadth and depth values were compared by one-way ANOVA with Sidak's multiple comparisons tests. The clones in this table, taken by TCRdb from immuneACCESS, are in-frame only. Not every clone is retained; where verified, under half of the shortfall comes from an unresolved V gene, and the cause of the rest is unknown. V, J and clone size reflect that table, while D and trimming were determined from the DNA. Recorded for this sample are roughly 160,000 clones; 88% of them occurred a single time. Clones ranked in the top ten supply 5.5% of the sample.

The meaning of the sample's time point label: baseline before first vaccination. Vaccinee samples were obtained from the UK trials COV001 and COV002, which included a single-blind randomized controlled phase 2/3 trial of AZD1222 (ChAdOx1 nCoV-19) in healthy adults. For TCRbeta chain sequencing, PBMC samples from trial participants were taken at day 0 and at day 28 after the second dose. The sample originates from a study of T cell responses to AZD1222 COVID-19 vaccine (dated by TCRdb to about 2021). Broadly, across the study: Because spike-specific TCR depth and breadth did not differ between the two schedules, AZD1222 recipients who got a second dose at roughly 4 weeks were pooled with those who got a second dose at roughly 12 weeks. A total of 233 trial participants underwent TCR sequencing, of whom roughly 210 received two doses of AZD1222 and about 25 received two doses of the MenACWY control vaccine. Trial participants were enrolled into age subgroups of 18-55, 56-69 and 70-plus years, which contained around 150, 29 and 61 TCR-sequenced participants, respectively.

What the research found in general, with its limitations: Conclusions about previously exposed vaccinees are limited because only a handful of AZD1222 recipients were SARS-CoV-2 seropositive at baseline. Nearly half of unique spike-specific TCRs reportedly recognized epitopes outside regions mutated in the B.1.351 and B.1.1.7 variants. Because no day 14 peak-response samples were available, repertoires were characterized only after the peak T cell response. The vaccine-associated CD4 TCRs covered the entire spike protein, and the dominant responses fell in regions 160-218 and 743-854. After two AZD1222 doses, both the breadth and the depth of spike-specific TCRs were significantly higher than at day 0 and than in MenACWY recipients. In the small 56-69-year group, the increase in depth fell short of significance, most likely because of low power. Participants were mostly white British and included more females than males, and it was suggested by the authors that clonal diversity may have been underestimated.

From a lookup of the germline V gene (reference sequence), CDR1 and CDR2 are LNHNV and YYDKDF. The CDR3, from cysteine to phenylalanine, totals 15 residues. The retained sequence is limited to the CDR3, 45 bases, with the frame set at the first base. Specimen: peripheral blood, collected on day 0 of AZD1222 vaccination. The sequence derives from an adult in good health. This chain joins TRBV15 to TRBJ2-2; TRBD2 could be the D gene, as 5 bases match. The CDR3 here reads CATNRSTGDTGELFF. The DNA is as follows: TGTGCCACCAACAGATCCACCGGGGACACCGGGGAGCTGTTTTTT.